The rows below give T cell receptor beta chains drawn from one sample of a study of beta chain features in type 1 diabetes. Profiled with immunoSEQ multiplex PCR; TCRdb holds only in-frame clones, not every one. Of some 160,000 clones listed, around 8% are singletons. Sequencing was done on a sample of central memory CD4+ T cells from blood. These receptors were taken from a young woman with type 1 diabetes. CDR3s include the opening cysteine and the closing phenylalanine or tryptophan. Only part of the rows carry a size: once, few, many, or a class if the clone is expanded.

V gene,clone size,CDR3 protein
TRBV18,few,CASSPDTNYGYTF
TRBV18,few,CASSQGSRGETQYF
TRBV18,-,CASSLDRPYEQYF
TRBV28,-,CASSLPSGDPGDYEQYF
TRBV5-6,few,CASSPGAAKNIQYF
TRBV7-9,-,CASSLTSGGREQFF
TRBV28,-,CASSLLGVGTNEKLFF
TRBV7-9,few,CASSYVSGGKNIQYF
TRBV4-3,-,CASSHGTGGQPQHF
TRBV7-2,few,CASSWGGTDTQYF
TRBV6-6,-,CASSPELRTLHF
TRBV28,few,CASSLFGLTDRAYEQYF
TRBV11-2,-,CASSLGIQAQGNEQFF
TRBV12-5,few,CASGFGQGSPEKEQFF
TRBV5-1,few,CASSADRGTGELFF
TRBV27,few,CASSSPGTGFTGELFF
TRBV7-2,-,CASSSGDSYEQYF
TRBV5-1,few,CASSLDGGPTNEQFF
TRBV7-2,-,CASSPRGGQPQHF
TRBV6-5,few,CASSYSGGANVLTF
TRBV9,-,CASSRVTGELFF
TRBV11-2,few,CASSSGSPLHF
TRBV6-1,-,CASSETLADEQFF
TRBV4-3,-,CASSQLQGARTFF
TRBV21-1,-,CASSKASLGGFYNEQFF
TRBV7-2,few,CASSIMDSNYEQYF
TRBV7-2,few,CASSPDRGWGYTF
TRBV7-2,few,CASSSDRGHTEAFF
TRBV7-2,few,CASSLVGVQETQYF
TRBV2,many,CASSGGLVDTQYF
TRBV29-1,many,CSILRDSYGYTF
TRBV9,few,CASSVLTSGTDTQYF
TRBV7-2,-,CASSSPPGTETQYF
TRBV19,few,CASSPRTSGGGYTQYF
TRBV28,-,CATSRGSNLNTEAFF
TRBV9,few,CASSVGEGTDTQYF
TRBV7-2,few,CASSLAGTRAQYF
TRBV2,-,CASRQDWSSNEQFF
TRBV7-2,few,CASSFTGAEQYF
TRBV27,-,CASSWREGDTQYF
TRBV7-3,-,CASSAGTSYNEQFF
TRBV7-9,few,CASSAGRLQPQHF
TRBV5-1,many,CASARGRGEDTQYF
TRBV11-2,-,CASSWGPGETQYF
TRBV4-3,few,CASSEASGYTDTQYF
TRBV7-9,few,CAINRAAGTVNTEAFF
TRBV25-1,-,CASTTSRDYTDTQYF
TRBV18,-,CASSPGTGGLEQYF
TRBV25-1,-,CASSEGGHRGFYTF
TRBV2,few,CASSYNNEQFF
TRBV23-1,few,CASSQPLAGSYNEQFF
TRBV5-1,-,CASSTGRVSNEQFF
TRBV6-5,-,CASGLAGEETQYF
TRBV4-3,few,CASSQERRATDTQYF